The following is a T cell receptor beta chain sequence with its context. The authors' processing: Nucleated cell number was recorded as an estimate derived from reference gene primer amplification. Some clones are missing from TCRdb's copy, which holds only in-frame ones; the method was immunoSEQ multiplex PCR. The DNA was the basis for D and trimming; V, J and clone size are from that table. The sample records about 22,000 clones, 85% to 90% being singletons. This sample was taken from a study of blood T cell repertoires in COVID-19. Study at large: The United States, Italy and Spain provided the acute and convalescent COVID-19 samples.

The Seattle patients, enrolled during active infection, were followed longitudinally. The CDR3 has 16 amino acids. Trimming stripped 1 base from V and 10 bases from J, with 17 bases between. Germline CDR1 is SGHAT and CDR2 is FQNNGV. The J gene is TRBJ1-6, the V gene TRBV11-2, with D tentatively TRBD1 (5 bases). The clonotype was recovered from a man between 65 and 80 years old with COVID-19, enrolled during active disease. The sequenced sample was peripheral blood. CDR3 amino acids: CASSLAGGGAGSPLHF. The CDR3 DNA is TGTGCCAGCAGCTTAGCGGGTGGAGGGGCTGGATCACCCCTCCACTTT. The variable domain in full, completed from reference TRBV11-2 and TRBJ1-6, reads EAGVAQSPRYKIIEKRQSVAFWCNPISGHATLYWYQQILGQGPKLLIQFQNNGVVDDSQLPKDRFSAERLKGVDSTLKIQPAKLEDSAVYLCASSLAGGGAGSPLHFGNGTRLTVT.